The source of this T cell receptor (beta chain) is a study of blood T cell repertoires in COVID-19 (dated by TCRdb to 2018 to 2021). About the full investigation: Samples from collaborators originated in the United States, Italy and Spain and spanned both the acute and convalescent phases of COVID-19. Sample metadata almost always included a de-identified subject ID, COVID-19 status, age in years and sex. The prospective study material was composed of cDNA or gDNA derived from T cells, B-cell-depleted T cells, or PBMCs. Subjects who had been exposed to COVID-19, were actively infected with it, or had recovered from it provided the deeply sampled blood TCRbeta repertoires that made up the dataset. Where HLA class I and class II types were available, the types were taken from metadata supplied by the sample provider, not from assay-based typing. A freely available public database, intended as a resource for researchers studying the immune response to SARS-CoV-2, is where the repertoires were released. The samples were drawn from two sources: the first 160 participants of the ongoing ImmuneRACE study, and fewer than 1,500 subjects contributed by 6 global collaborators. Here is what the overall study found, with its caveats: The quantity of clinical and demographic metadata differed by source and by participant and was supplied without curation.

As to this clone: This clone's antigen is unknown. The sample holds no much larger clone one base away, and base qualities are not on file.

Collaborating institutions collected whole blood in K2EDTA tubes following their own protocols. Collaborator samples were shipped for TCRbeta analysis as frozen whole blood, isolated PBMCs, or DNA extracted from either sample type. The V end gives up 0 bases and the J end 4 bases, leaving 8 bases in the junction not matched to a gene. The germline V gene yields LGHNT for CDR1 and FRNRAP for CDR2. The CDR3 numbers 17 residues from cysteine through phenylalanine. Of all the DNA, just the CDR3 is kept, 51 bases in frame from base 1. TCRbeta CDR3 regions were amplified from genomic DNA using the immunoSEQ Assay, a bias-controlled multiplex PCR. From the authors' description of their analysis: The number of nucleated cells in each sample was estimated by amplification of reference gene primers within the assay. To quantify the absolute abundance of each unique TCRbeta CDR3 rearrangement, sequence reads were collapsed and filtered. Productive Simpson clonality was computed per sample as the square root of Simpson's diversity index over productive rearrangements. TCRdb provides this immuneACCESS table in a form limited to in-frame rearrangements. Some clones are lacking; in checked studies, under half of them reflect an unresolved V gene, and why the rest are absent is not known. D and trimming were read from the DNA, whereas the V and J calls and clone size are those reported in that table. Here the sample has 130,000 or so clones; more than 65% occur a single time. 20% to 25% of the sample is held by the ten biggest clonotypes.

Rearrangement joined TRBV12-5 to TRBJ2-2, and 7 bases in between align with TRBD2. The specimen was peripheral blood. This clonotype originated in a human donor in a cohort sampled during active COVID-19. CDR3 loop: CASGLVLTGGRTGELFF. DNA sequence: TGTGCTAGTGGTTTGGTACTTACGGGAGGACGCACCGGGGAGCTGTTTTTT.